The 16 T cell receptor beta chains given below trace back to one sample, sequenced in a study of shared T cell receptors in the human thymus. Clones were read by immunoSEQ multiplex PCR, and TCRdb kept only the in-frame ones, dropping some. Of about 380,000 clones listed, approximately 95% were seen once; the top ten hold approximately 0.02%. Sequenced input: thymocytes. The receptor source for this set is a human donor.

The chain employs TRBV10-2 and TRBJ1-2; no clear D. The length of the CDR3 is 14 residues. The V gene's germline CDR1 is WSHSY and CDR2 SAAADI. V was shortened by 8 bases and J by 6 bases, with 19 bases between the two germline ends. In DNA, the CDR3 is TGCGCCAGCCATACCGAGAGGGAGGAGGATGGCTACACCTTC. This translates into CASHTEREEDGYTF.

The rearrangement joins TRBV15 to TRBJ1-1; no reliable D call. Trimming shortened V by 0 bases and J by 6 bases, and 8 bases separated the two germline ends. The CDR3 sequence is 13 residues long. Per the germline V gene, CDR1 is LNHNV and CDR2 is YYDKDF (reference sequence). Written as DNA, the CDR3 is TGTGCCACCAGCAGAGATCGGCAGTCTGAAGCTTTCTTT. Protein product: CATSRDRQSEAFF.

This clone was seen a handful of times. The chain carries TRBV19 and TRBJ1-2; no clear D gene. The CDR3 consists of 12 residues. Germline V lookup: CDR1 LNHDA, CDR2 SQIVND (reference sequence). V gave up 2 bases and J gave up 8 bases, with 9 bases separating them. The CDR3 region has the DNA TGTGCCAGTAGTATAATCGGAAGAGGCTACACCTTC. Translation: CASSIIGRGYTF.

The rearrangement joins TRBV11-3 to TRBJ2-7; perhaps TRBD2 as D (6 bases). The CDR3 contains 18 residues. V lost 4 bases, J lost 2 bases, and 24 bases lay in between. Germline CDR1 is SGHNT and CDR2 is YENEEA. CDR3 sequence reads: CASSSRSCARGPPYEQYF. The CDR3 DNA follows: TGTGCCAGCAGCTCCAGGTCCTGTGCGCGGGGACCCCCCTACGAGCAGTACTTC.

The V and J genes are TRBV7-9 and TRBJ2-2; the D call may be TRBD1 or TRBD2 (5 bases each). V lost 5 bases and J 4 bases, leaving 14 bases between the germline ends. Germline lookup yields CDR1 SEHNR and CDR2 FQNEAQ (reference sequence). The CDR3 contains 15 residues. The chain's CDR3 is CASSQIGGVTGELFF. The CDR3 coding sequence is TGTGCCAGCAGCCAGATTGGGGGAGTCACCGGGGAGCTGTTTTTT.

The J gene is TRBJ2-1, the V gene TRBV9, with 7 positions matching TRBD2. V shed 0 bases, J shed 9 bases, and the junction held 6 bases outside the gene matches. CDR3 length: 14 residues. Germline V CDR1 and CDR2: SGDLS, YYNGEE. This CDR3 reads CASSVGGEGFEQFF. CDR3 sequence (DNA): TGTGCCAGCAGCGTAGGAGGGGAGGGATTTGAGCAGTTCTTC.

The rearrangement uses TRBV19 and TRBJ1-2; D is possibly TRBD1 (5 bases). Per the germline V gene, CDR1 is LNHDA and CDR2 is SQIVND (reference sequence). V was clipped by 6 bases and J by 5 bases, with 19 bases between them. CDR3 length: 15 residues. CDR3 protein: CASRLQLDSEYGYTF. Here the CDR3 DNA reads TGTGCCAGTAGGCTCCAACTCGACAGCGAATATGGCTACACCTTC. Looking up the rest from reference TRBV19 and TRBJ1-2 gives the full variable domain: DGGITQSPKYLFRKEGQNVTLSCEQNLNHDAMYWYRQDPGQGLRLIYYSQIVNDFQKGDIAEGYSVSREKKESFPLTVTSAQKNPTAFYLCASRLQLDSEYGYTFGSGTRLTVV.

The J gene is TRBJ2-2, the V gene TRBV5-1; D tentatively reads TRBD1 or TRBD2 (6 bases each). This CDR3 is 16 amino acids long. The germline CDR1 and CDR2 sequences are SGHRS and YFSETQ. Trimming removed 4 bases at V and 2 bases at J, with 15 bases between. Here the CDR3 reads CASSPRGDSNTGELFF. The CDR3 DNA reads TGCGCCAGCAGCCCGAGGGGGGACTCCAACACCGGGGAGCTGTTTTTT.

V is TRBV27 and J is TRBJ1-3, with a tentative D call TRBD1 (6 bases). The ends were cut back, 4 bases at V and 8 bases at J, with 21 bases in the middle. The CDR3 extends over 16 amino acids. Germline V CDR1 and CDR2: MNHEY, SMNVEV (reference sequence). The CDR3 DNA reads TGTGCCAGCAGTTCGCGGGTTGACGGGGGCAGTGACACCATATATTTT. Translation: CASSSRVDGGSDTIYF.

The rearrangement joins TRBV28 to TRBJ2-7; D is uncertain. Germline CDR1 reads MDHEN; CDR2 reads SYDVKM. V gave up 3 bases and J gave up 2 bases, with 29 bases separating them. The CDR3 totals 20 residues. DNA for the CDR3: TGTGCCAGCAGTTTGTCGTACAGTTGGACGCCCACTGGAATGACCTACGAGCAGTACTTC. This encodes CASSLSYSWTPTGMTYEQYF.

This rearrangement joins TRBV28 to TRBJ2-7; TRBD2 aligns across 12 bases. In germline, CDR1 is MDHEN, CDR2 SYDVKM. This CDR3 has 18 residues. Trimming cost V 5 bases and J 6 bases; bases outside gene matches: 17. The CDR3 reads CASSGTSGRSKTKFEQYF. The CDR3 DNA reads as TGTGCCAGCAGTGGAACTAGCGGGAGGTCCAAAACTAAGTTCGAGCAGTACTTC.

For the CDR3, the DNA is TGTGCCAGCAGCACCGGGACAGGGGGCTTATCCACAGATACGCAGTATTTT. Its translation: CASSTGTGGLSTDTQYF. This chain connects TRBV27 to TRBJ2-3; the match to TRBD1 covers 12 bases. J lost 2 bases, V lost 6 bases, and 9 bases had no gene match. This CDR3 is built from 17 residues. Germline loops: CDR1 MNHEY, CDR2 SMNVEV (reference sequence).

The chain is built from TRBV10-3 and TRBJ2-4, with D possibly matching TRBD2 (6 bases). Germline V CDR1 and CDR2: ENHRY, SYGVKD. The ends were cut back, 6 bases at V and 0 bases at J, with 6 bases in the middle. This CDR3 contains 13 residues. The CDR3, as DNA: TGTGCCATCAGGGGACTAGCCAAAAACATTCAGTACTTC. Translating gives CAIRGLAKNIQYF.

The chain employs TRBV10-2 and TRBJ2-3; 16 bases map to TRBD2. Unmatched junction bases numbered 12, after V lost 7 bases and J lost 2 bases. This CDR3 is 19 amino acids long. The germline V gene encodes CDR1 WSHSY and CDR2 SAAADI. The CDR3 is CASKTGTSGREELTDTQYF. The CDR3 DNA reads as TGCGCCAGCAAGACTGGGACTAGCGGGAGGGAGGAACTCACAGATACGCAGTATTTT.

V usage is TRBV28 and J usage is TRBJ1-1, with D perhaps matching TRBD1 (5 bases). The CDR3 is 16 residues long. Germline assignment: CDR1 MDHEN and CDR2 SYDVKM. With 6 bases removed from V and 4 bases from J, the gap between germline ends came to 21 bases. Here the CDR3 DNA reads TGTGCCAGCAGCTACTCCCGCAGGGCGGGAAGCACTGAAGCTTTCTTT. This codes for CASSYSRRAGSTEAFF.

The CDR3 protein is CASSSNQGSSIYGYTF. The DNA of the CDR3 is TGTGCCAGCAGCTCCAACCAGGGAAGTAGCATCTATGGCTACACCTTC. V is TRBV5-4 and J is TRBJ1-2; tentatively, D is TRBD1 (5 bases). Germline assignment: CDR1 SGHNT and CDR2 YYREEE (reference sequence). This CDR3 is built from 16 residues. V dropped 3 bases and J dropped 4 bases, with 19 bases sitting between them.